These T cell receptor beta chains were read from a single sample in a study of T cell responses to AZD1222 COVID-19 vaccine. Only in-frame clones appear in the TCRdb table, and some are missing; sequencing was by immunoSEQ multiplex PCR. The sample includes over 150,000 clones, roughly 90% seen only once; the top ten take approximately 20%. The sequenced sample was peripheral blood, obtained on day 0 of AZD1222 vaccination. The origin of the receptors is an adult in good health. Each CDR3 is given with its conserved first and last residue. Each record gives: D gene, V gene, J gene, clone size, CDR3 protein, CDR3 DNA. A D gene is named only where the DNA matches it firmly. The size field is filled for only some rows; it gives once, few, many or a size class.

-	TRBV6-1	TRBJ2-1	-	CASSEAFRVSYNEQFF	TGTGCCAGCAGTGAAGCTTTCAGGGTATCCTACAATGAGCAGTTCTTC
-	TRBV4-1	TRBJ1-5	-	CASSQLLPNQPQHF	TGCGCCAGCAGCCAACTTTTACCAAATCAGCCCCAGCATTTT
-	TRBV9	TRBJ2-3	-	CASSFAVENTDTQYF	TGTGCCAGCAGCTTCGCGGTGGAAAACACAGATACGCAGTATTTT
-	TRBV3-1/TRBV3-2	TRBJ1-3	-	CASSQDLGSSGNTIYF	TGTGCCAGCAGCCAAGATCTTGGCAGCTCTGGAAACACCATATATTTT
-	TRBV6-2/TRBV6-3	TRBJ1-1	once	CASSWSGTPNTEAFF	TGTGCCAGCAGTTGGTCCGGGACACCGAACACTGAAGCTTTCTTT
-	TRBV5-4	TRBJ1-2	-	CASSFGGPNYGYTF	TGTGCCAGCAGCTTCGGGGGGCCCAACTATGGCTACACCTTC
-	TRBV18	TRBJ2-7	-	CASSTAGIYEQYF	TGTGCCAGCTCGACCGCAGGTATCTACGAGCAGTACTTC
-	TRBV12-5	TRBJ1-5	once	CASGNDQPQHF	TGTGCTAGTGGTAATGATCAGCCCCAGCATTTT
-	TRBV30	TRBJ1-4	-	CAWSVLGAEKLFF	TGTGCCTGGAGTGTACTGGGGGCTGAAAAACTGTTTTTT
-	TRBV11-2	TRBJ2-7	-	CASSLGRGSSYEQYF	TGTGCCAGCAGCTTAGGAAGAGGCAGCTCCTACGAGCAGTACTTC
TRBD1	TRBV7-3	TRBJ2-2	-	CASSARDRGPTGELFF	TGTGCCAGCAGCGCCCGGGACAGGGGGCCCACCGGGGAGCTGTTTTTT
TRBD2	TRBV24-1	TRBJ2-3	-	CATSLRTSGSRDTQYF	TGTGCCACCAGTCTCCGCACTAGCGGGAGCAGGGATACGCAGTATTTT
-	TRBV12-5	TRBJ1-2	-	CASGSPPNYGYTF	TGTGCTAGTGGTTCCCCTCCTAACTATGGCTACACCTTC
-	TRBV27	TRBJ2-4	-	CASSLSIGTAKNIQYF	TGTGCCAGCAGTTTATCAATTGGGACAGCCAAAAACATTCAGTACTTC
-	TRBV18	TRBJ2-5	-	CASSPGLFDQETQYF	TGTGCCAGCTCCCCTGGGTTGTTTGACCAAGAGACCCAGTACTTC
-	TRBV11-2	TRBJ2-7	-	CASSWGTSSYEQYF	TGTGCCAGCAGTTGGGGGACGAGCTCCTACGAGCAGTACTTC
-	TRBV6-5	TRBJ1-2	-	CASSYSSGLYGYTF	TGTGCCAGCAGTTACTCGAGCGGGCTCTATGGCTACACCTTC
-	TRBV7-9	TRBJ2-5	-	CASSFGGGSGTQYF	TGTGCCAGCAGCTTCGGCGGAGGAAGTGGGACCCAGTACTTC
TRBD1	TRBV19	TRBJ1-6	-	CATHPGTVNSPLHF	TGTGCCACCCACCCCGGGACAGTTAATTCACCCCTCCACTTT
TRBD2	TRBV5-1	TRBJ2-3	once	CASSTTSGWGTDTQYF	TGCGCCAGCAGCACTACTAGCGGGTGGGGCACAGATACGCAGTATTTT
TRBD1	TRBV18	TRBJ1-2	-	CASSPDREGGYTF	TGTGCCAGCTCACCCGACAGGGAAGGTGGCTACACCTTC
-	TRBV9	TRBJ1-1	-	CASSGQTGQPSEAFF	TGTGCCAGCAGCGGACAGACAGGCCAACCTAGTGAAGCTTTCTTT
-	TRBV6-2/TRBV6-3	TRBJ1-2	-	CASSLFRRTLNYGYTF	TGTGCCAGCAGTCTTTTTAGGAGGACACTTAACTATGGCTACACCTTC
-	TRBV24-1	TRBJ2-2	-	CATGTANTGELFF	TGTGCCACCGGGACCGCGAACACCGGGGAGCTGTTTTTT
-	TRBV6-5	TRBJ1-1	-	CANSGAVNTEAFF	TGTGCCAACTCAGGGGCGGTGAACACTGAAGCTTTCTTT
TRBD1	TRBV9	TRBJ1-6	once	CASSVEQGARSPLHF	TGTGCCAGCAGCGTCGAACAGGGGGCTCGTTCACCCCTCCACTTT
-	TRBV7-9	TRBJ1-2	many	CASSSARGGFNTNGYTF	TGTGCCAGCAGCTCGGCCAGGGGAGGTTTTAATACGAATGGCTACACCTTC
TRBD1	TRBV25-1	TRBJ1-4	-	CASSELGTGGEKLFF	TGTGCCAGCAGTGAATTAGGGACAGGGGGAGAAAAACTGTTTTTT
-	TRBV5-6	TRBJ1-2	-	CASSLRPYGYTF	TGTGCCAGCAGCTTGCGTCCCTATGGCTACACCTTC
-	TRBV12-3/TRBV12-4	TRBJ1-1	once	CASQLANTEAFF	TGTGCCAGCCAATTGGCAAACACTGAAGCTTTCTTT
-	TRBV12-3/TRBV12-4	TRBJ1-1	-	CASSRKGGTEAFF	TGTGCCAGCAGTCGGAAAGGGGGCACTGAAGCTTTCTTT
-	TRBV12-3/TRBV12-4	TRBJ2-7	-	CASSSGAEQYF	TGTGCCAGCAGTTCAGGGGCCGAGCAGTACTTC
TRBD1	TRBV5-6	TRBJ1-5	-	CASSSRQGRASNQPQHF	TGTGCCAGCAGCTCCCGACAGGGCCGGGCGAGCAATCAGCCCCAGCATTTT
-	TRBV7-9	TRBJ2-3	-	CASSLGNADTQYF	TGTGCCAGCAGCCTCGGTAATGCAGATACGCAGTATTTT
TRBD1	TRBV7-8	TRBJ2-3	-	CASSREGQVSTDTQYF	TGTGCCAGCAGCCGTGAGGGACAGGTTAGCACAGATACGCAGTATTTT
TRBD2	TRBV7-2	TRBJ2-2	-	CASSFAGVIRTGELFF	TGTGCCAGCAGCTTTGCGGGGGTGATCCGGACCGGGGAGCTGTTTTTT
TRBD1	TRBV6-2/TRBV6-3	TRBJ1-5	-	CASSYGQGARQPQHF	TGTGCCAGCAGTTACGGACAGGGGGCAAGGCAGCCCCAGCATTTT
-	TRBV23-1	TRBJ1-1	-	CASSRSQDGGSNTEAFF	TGCGCCAGCAGTCGATCGCAAGACGGAGGGTCGAACACTGAAGCTTTCTTT
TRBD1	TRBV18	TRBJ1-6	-	CASSRDRGDSPLHF	TGTGCCAGCTCTCGCGACAGGGGGGATTCACCCCTCCACTTT
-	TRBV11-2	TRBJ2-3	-	CASSLDSLYTDTQYF	TGTGCCAGCAGCTTAGATTCGCTATACACAGATACGCAGTATTTT
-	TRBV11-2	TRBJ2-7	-	CASSPVGYEQYF	TGTGCCAGCAGCCCGGTAGGATACGAGCAGTACTTC